Listed here are 29 T cell receptor beta chains from one sample, sequenced in a study of cytomegalovirus exposure and HLA in healthy donors. Primers for the PCR totalled 60 Vbeta and 13 Jbeta. TCRdb's copy holds only in-frame clones and misses some; the assay was immunoSEQ multiplex PCR. The sample contains 150,000 to 200,000 clones, 77% of which appear only once. Sequenced input: PBMCs. These receptors all stem from a man aged 18 to 35 in good health and CMV-seronegative.

The rearrangement links TRBV5-1 to TRBJ2-1, with a tentative D call TRBD1 (5 bases). With 0 bases removed from V and 6 bases from J, the gap between germline ends came to 19 bases. The CDR3 has 17 amino acids. Germline V lookup: CDR1 SGHRS, CDR2 YFSETQ. In DNA, the CDR3 is TGCGCCAGCAGCTTGGTGCCGACAGCCCCTTTAAGCAATGAGCAGTTCTTC. This sequence encodes CASSLVPTAPLSNEQFF. Together with reference TRBV5-1 and TRBJ2-1, the CDR3 gives the full variable domain: KAGVTQTPRYLIKTRGQQVTLSCSPISGHRSVSWYQQTPGQGLQFLFEYFSETQRNKGNFPGRFSGRQFSNSRSEMNVSTLELGDSALYLCASSLVPTAPLSNEQFFGPGTRLTVL.

This chain joins TRBV16 and TRBJ1-2; TRBD1 matches 7 bases. In germline, CDR1 is KGHSY, CDR2 FQNENV. V shed 8 bases and J 6 bases; nucleotides not matched to a gene: 15. This CDR3 has 15 residues. The CDR3 is CASPPLGRGTHGYTF. As DNA, the CDR3 is TGTGCCAGCCCACCGTTGGGCAGGGGGACCCATGGCTACACCTTC.

The rearrangement uses TRBV30 and TRBJ1-5; possible D gene TRBD1, 6 bases. Germline CDR1 reads GTSNPN; CDR2 reads SVGIG (reference sequence). Deletions cut 6 bases from V and 6 bases from J, with 15 bases between. The CDR3 runs 13 residues. For the CDR3, the DNA is TGTGCCTGTGCCGGGGGGCCGGGTCAGCCCCAGCATTTT. Translation: CACAGGPGQPQHF.

This chain uses TRBV21-1 with TRBJ1-5; TRBD1 is taken as the D call from the table, unchecked against the DNA. TRBV21-1 counts as a pseudogene. This CDR3 spans 16 amino acids. CDR3 residues: CASSKGTGDLNQPQHF. CDR3 sequence (DNA): TGTGCCAGCAGCAAAGGGACAGGGGATCTCAATCAGCCCCAGCATTTT.

J is TRBJ2-5 and V is TRBV7-9, with TRBD2 matching over 9 bases. The CDR3 is made up of 14 amino acids. Unmatched junction bases numbered 1, after V lost 1 base and J lost 4 bases. CDR1 is SEHNR and CDR2 is FQNEAQ in the germline V gene (reference sequence). The CDR3 here is CASSLGLAVETQYF. The CDR3 nucleotides read TGTGCCAGCAGCTTAGGACTAGCGGTAGAGACCCAGTACTTC.

This sequence joins TRBV11-1 and TRBJ2-2; D call uncertain. Germline V gives CDR1 SGHAT, CDR2 FQDESV (reference sequence). There are 14 residues in the CDR3. Trimming took 2 bases from V and 1 from J, leaving 5 bases between them. CDR3 nucleotide sequence: TGTGCCAGCAGCTTACAGGTGAACACCGGGGAGCTGTTTTTT. Translating gives CASSLQVNTGELFF.

This chain uses TRBV5-1 with TRBJ2-6, with 7 bases that match TRBD1. The CDR3 is 15 amino acids. CDR1 and CDR2 from the germline V gene are SGHRS and YFSETQ. The V segment lost 3 bases and the J segment 2 bases; nucleotides outside the gene matches: 2. CDR3 bases: TGCGCCAGCAGCTCAACAGGGGCTGGGGCCAACGTCCTGACTTTC. It encodes CASSSTGAGANVLTF.

This clone turned up a few times. V gene TRBV7-2 combines with J gene TRBJ2-1, with TRBD1 matching 10 bases. V gave up 1 base and J gave up 5 bases; unmatched junction bases: 2. This CDR3 spans 15 amino acids. CDR1 is SGHTA and CDR2 is FQGNSA in the germline V gene. CDR3 loop: CASSLGDRGDNEQFF. The CDR3 DNA reads TGTGCCAGCAGCTTAGGGGACAGGGGTGACAATGAGCAGTTCTTC.

The rearrangement uses TRBV30 and TRBJ1-2; TRBD1 matches 7 bases. The germline CDR1 and CDR2 sequences are GTSNPN and SVGIG (reference sequence). Unmatched junction bases numbered 13, after V lost 8 bases and J lost 4 bases. The CDR3 extends over 14 amino acids. The CDR3 sequence: CAATGTVDLYGYTF. In nucleotides, the CDR3 is TGTGCCGCCACCGGGACAGTAGATCTCTATGGCTACACCTTC. The whole variable domain, remainder taken from reference TRBV30 and TRBJ1-2, is SQTIHQWPATLVQPVGSPLSLECTVEGTSNPNLYWYRQAAGRGLQLLFYSVGIGQISSEVPQNLSASRPQDRQFILSSKKLLLSDSGFYLCAATGTVDLYGYTFGSGTRLTVV.

The gene calls are TRBV5-5 and TRBJ2-2, with D uncertain. This CDR3 has 13 amino acids. Germline V CDR1 and CDR2: SGHKS, YYEKEE (reference sequence). V dropped 5 bases and J dropped 2 bases, with 7 bases sitting between them. CDR3 residues: CASRRGNTGELFF. Here the CDR3 DNA reads TGTGCCAGCAGACGCGGTAACACCGGGGAGCTGTTTTTT.

J is TRBJ2-5 and V is TRBV5-6, with D possibly being TRBD1 (6 bases). Deletions cut 2 bases from V and 4 bases from J, with 12 bases between. Germline CDR1 reads SGHDT; CDR2 reads YYEEEE. The CDR3 is 14 residues long. This CDR3 reads CASSFRGRIETQYF. The DNA of the CDR3 is TGTGCCAGCAGCTTCAGGGGCAGGATAGAGACCCAGTACTTC.

This rearrangement joins TRBV5-1 to TRBJ2-2; perhaps TRBD1 as D (5 bases). CDR1 is SGHRS and CDR2 is YFSETQ in the germline V gene. CDR3 length: 17 amino acids. Trimming shortened V by 0 bases and J by 1 base, and 13 bases separated the two germline ends. The chain's CDR3 is CASSLGLQELNTGELFF. CDR3 coding DNA: TGCGCCAGCAGCTTGGGTCTACAGGAGTTGAACACCGGGGAGCTGTTTTTT.

The rearrangement joins TRBV5-6 to TRBJ2-7; possibly TRBD1 for D (6 bases). Germline CDR1 reads SGHDT; CDR2 reads YYEEEE. V dropped 1 base and J dropped 0 bases, with 11 bases sitting between them. CDR3 length: 15 residues. CDR3 region: CASSLIRGNSYEQYF. For the CDR3, the DNA is TGTGCCAGCAGCTTGATCAGGGGAAACTCCTACGAGCAGTACTTC.

Details on this clone: A junction boundary mismatches the germline segment, possibly from a read error. The chain couples TRBV7-7 to TRBJ2-1; 12 bases are shared with TRBD2. The CDR3 is 15 residues long. CDR1 SSHAT and CDR2 FNYEAQ come from the germline V gene (reference sequence). CDR3 sequence: CASSLTSGRFHEQFF. The CDR3 DNA sequence: TGTGCTAGCAGCTTGACTAGCGGGAGATTTCATGAGCAGTTCTTC.

This clone was found a few times. The genes are TRBV6-6 and TRBJ1-1, with D tentatively TRBD1 (6 bases). The V gene lost 10 bases and the J gene lost 5 bases, with 11 bases spanning the gap. This CDR3 has 11 amino acids. Germline V gives CDR1 MNHNY, CDR2 SVGAGI (reference sequence). CDR3 residues: CATSGATEAFF. In nucleotides, the CDR3 is TGTGCCACTTCAGGGGCTACTGAAGCTTTCTTT.

To note about this clone: One junction end does not reproduce the germline sequence, and a read error may be involved. The V and J genes are TRBV30 and TRBJ1-2; 10 nucleotides agree with TRBD1. The CDR3 is made up of 14 amino acids. Per germline, CDR1 GTSNPN and CDR2 SVGIG (reference sequence). This CDR3 is CAWRRQGAAGGYPF. The CDR3 region has the DNA TGTGCCTGGAGGAGACAGGGGGCCGCTGGGGGCTACCCCTTC.

The chain links TRBV7-3 to TRBJ2-1; D uncertain. Germline V gene data show CDR1 as SGHTA and CDR2 as FQGTGA. The CDR3 extends over 13 amino acids. V shed 2 bases and J shed 9 bases, with 11 bases lying between them. The CDR3 DNA is TGTGCCAGCAGCTTAGGTGCCGGTGGTGAGCAGTTCTTC. It codes for CASSLGAGGEQFF.

The chain recombines TRBV7-2 with TRBJ2-7; 8 nucleotides match TRBD2. CDR1 is SGHTA, CDR2 FQGNSA, per germline. This CDR3 comprises 16 residues. The V gene end was trimmed by 0 bases and the J gene end by 3 bases; junction bases not matched to a gene: 7. The CDR3 region is CASSLAPPGGGYEQYF. For the CDR3, the DNA is TGTGCCAGCAGCTTAGCTCCCCCCGGGGGGGGCTACGAGCAGTACTTC.

The chain links TRBV6-6 to TRBJ1-6, with D hard to call. Deletions cut 7 bases from V and 4 bases from J, with 11 bases between. The germline gives CDR1 MNHNY, CDR2 SVGAGI (reference sequence). The CDR3 is made up of 14 amino acids. The CDR3 spells CASIGRGYNSPLHF. The CDR3 bases are TGTGCCAGCATCGGGAGAGGTTATAATTCACCCCTCCACTTT.

The chain carries TRBV5-5 and TRBJ2-7; D gene ambiguous. This CDR3 region has 15 residues. The germline CDR1 and CDR2 sequences are SGHKS and YYEKEE (reference sequence). The V and J ends lost 0 bases and 1 base respectively, with 11 bases between them. The CDR3 loop reads CASSLGPTDSYEQYF. In DNA, the CDR3 is TGTGCCAGCAGCTTGGGGCCTACAGATTCCTACGAGCAGTACTTC. The full variable domain, in which reference TRBV5-5 and TRBJ2-7 provide the parts outside the CDR3, is DAGVTQSPTHLIKTRGQQVTLRCSPISGHKSVSWYQQVLGQGPQFIFQYYEKEERGRGNFPDRFSARQFPNYSSELNVNALLLGDSALYLCASSLGPTDSYEQYFGPGTRLTVT.

In this sample, this clone turned up a few times. The chain uses TRBV7-9 and TRBJ2-7; 7 nucleotides match TRBD1. The CDR3 loop spans 14 amino acids. With 4 bases clipped from V and 3 bases from J, the junction kept 6 bases outside the gene matches. The germline gives CDR1 SEHNR, CDR2 FQNEAQ (reference sequence). The CDR3 DNA sequence: TGTGCCAGCAGCTGGGGACAGCCCAGCTACGAGCAGTACTTC. The encoded protein is CASSWGQPSYEQYF.

The chain has TRBV6-1 and TRBJ1-2, with D perhaps matching TRBD1 (6 bases). V was cut by 3 bases and J by 5 bases, with 16 bases left in between. The germline V gene has CDR1 MNHNS and CDR2 SASEGT. The CDR3 runs to 15 residues. The CDR3: CASSDRGGAWYGYTF. The CDR3 DNA is TGTGCCAGCAGTGACCGGGGGGGCGCGTGGTATGGCTACACCTTC.

J is TRBJ2-7 and V is TRBV30, with D maybe TRBD1 (5 bases). Germline loops: CDR1 GTSNPN, CDR2 SVGIG (reference sequence). This CDR3 spans 13 amino acids. V was pared by 3 bases and J by 4 bases, with 13 bases between. The CDR3 DNA follows: TGTGCCTGGAGCCTATCGGACACATACGAGCAGTACTTC. Protein: CAWSLSDTYEQYF.

The V and J genes are TRBV30 and TRBJ2-2, with TRBD1 matching 8 bases. CDR3 length: 13 amino acids. Germline V CDR1 and CDR2: GTSNPN, SVGIG (reference sequence). After removal of 5 bases from V and 5 bases from J, the junction contained 4 bases not matched to a gene. In nucleotides, the CDR3 is TGTGCCTGGGGACAGGGTTATACCGGGGAGCTGTTTTTT. Amino acid sequence: CAWGQGYTGELFF. Full variable domain (rest looked up from reference TRBV30 and TRBJ2-2): SQTIHQWPATLVQPVGSPLSLECTVEGTSNPNLYWYRQAAGRGLQLLFYSVGIGQISSEVPQNLSASRPQDRQFILSSKKLLLSDSGFYLCAWGQGYTGELFFGEGSRLTVL.

The rearrangement joins TRBV2 to TRBJ1-5; TRBD1 matches 9 bases. Unmatched junction bases numbered 8, after V lost 4 bases and J lost 7 bases. This CDR3 spans 15 amino acids. The germline CDR1 and CDR2 sequences are SNHLY and FYNNEI. The CDR3 region has the DNA TGTGCCAGCAGTGGAGCGGACAGGGGAGGGCAGCCCCAGCATTTT. This sequence encodes CASSGADRGGQPQHF.

The chain joins TRBV29-1 to TRBJ1-5; 8 bases fit TRBD1. Trimming cost V 5 bases and J 2 bases; bases outside gene matches: 11. The CDR3 sequence is 16 residues long. The germline V gene has CDR1 SQVTM and CDR2 ANQGSEA. The CDR3 nucleotides are TGCAGCGTTTCCGGGACAGGTCCGAGGGGCAATCAGCCCCAGCATTTT. It specifies CSVSGTGPRGNQPQHF.

V and J are TRBV29-1 and TRBJ2-1, with D uncertain. Germline V CDR1 and CDR2: SQVTM, ANQGSEA. Trimming removed 6 bases from V and 9 bases from J, with 12 bases in between. The CDR3 totals 11 residues. Here the CDR3 DNA reads TGCAGCGTACTTTTAGTGTGTGAGCAGTTCTTC. Its protein is CSVLLVCEQFF.

V and J are TRBV2 and TRBJ1-3; D is undetermined. CDR3 length: 16 residues. Germline V CDR1 and CDR2: SNHLY, FYNNEI. V lost 2 bases to trimming and J lost 0 bases, with 11 bases between them. CDR3: CASSEMGQNSGNTIYF. As DNA, the CDR3 is TGTGCCAGCAGTGAAATGGGCCAGAACTCTGGAAACACCATATATTTT.

In its sample, this clone was seen once. The gene calls are TRBV6-4 and TRBJ1-5, with 7 positions matching TRBD1. The V gene's germline CDR1 is MRHNA and CDR2 SNTAGT. The CDR3 runs 14 residues. V lost 7 bases to trimming and J lost 6 bases; unmatched junction nucleotides: 9. CDR3 nucleotide sequence: TGTGCCAGCATGATCGACAGGGACAGTCAGCCCCAGCATTTT. Translating gives CASMIDRDSQPQHF.